This T cell receptor beta chain was sequenced in a study of T cell changes during pregnancy in multiple sclerosis. The method was immunoSEQ multiplex PCR; TCRdb's version includes in-frame clones alone and lacks a portion of them. The sample has approximately 69,000 clones, roughly 90% seen once. The V and J ends lost 4 bases and 4 bases respectively, with 14 bases between them. Germline CDR1 is MNHNS and CDR2 is SASEGT. The CDR3 contains 14 residues. This specimen consisted of CD4+ T cells from peripheral blood mononuclear cells, obtained in the third trimester of pregnancy. The chain employs TRBV6-1 and TRBJ2-7, with D possibly TRBD1 on 6 matching bases. The TCR was taken from a female donor in good health, enrolled as a control in a pregnancy study. DNA for the CDR3: TGTGCCAGCAGTGCCTCAGGGGTCGCTTACGAGCAGTACTTC. Its protein product is CASSASGVAYEQYF.